One TCR beta chain is described in this entry. The PCR had 60 Vbeta and 13 Jbeta primers. Libraries were prepared by immunoSEQ multiplex PCR; TCRdb keeps only in-frame clonotypes and omits some of them. This sample has over 250,000 clones; 70% to 90% occur once, and the top ten carry less than 4.5%. This entry belongs to a study of cytomegalovirus exposure and HLA in healthy donors. The specimen sequenced was PBMCs. This clonotype was obtained from a man aged 35 to 55 in good health and CMV-seropositive.

Here the CDR3 DNA reads TGTGCCAGCAGTCTATCAGGGGTGCAGCCCCAGCATTTT. Protein sequence: CASSLSGVQPQHF. This chain links TRBV6-1 with TRBJ1-5; D is perhaps TRBD1 (6 bases). V was trimmed by 5 bases and J by 7 bases, leaving 12 bases between them. This CDR3 contains 13 residues. Germline CDR1 MNHNS, CDR2 SASEGT.